This is a list of T cell receptor beta chains from one sample in a study of shared clonotypes between healthy human individuals. This table comes from immunoSEQ multiplex PCR, and its TCRdb copy is limited to in-frame clones, with some not included. Of over 95,000 clones detected, around 68% appear once; the ten largest clones hold about a quarter. The sample comprised memory CD8+ T cells sorted from blood. These receptors were collected from a woman aged 25-40 years in good health. The CDR3 runs from the conserved cysteine through the conserved F or W. D genes are given only for firm matches. Where a row states a size, it is once, few, many or the class of an expanded clone; other rows omit it.

d_call: TRBD1
j_call: TRBJ1-5
v_call: TRBV29-1
clone_size: medium-sized
cdr3_nt: TGCAGCGTTGGGACAGGGGAAGATGGACCCCAGCATTTT
cdr3_aa: CSVGTGEDGPQHF

d_call: .
j_call: TRBJ2-1
v_call: TRBV9
clone_size: .
cdr3_nt: TGTGCCAGCAGCCCCACAGCCTTCCTGGGGAATGAGCAGTTCTTC
cdr3_aa: CASSPTAFLGNEQFF

d_call: TRBD2
j_call: TRBJ2-1
v_call: TRBV5-1
clone_size: few
cdr3_nt: TGCGCCAGTAGGACTAGCGGGAGGGCCGTTAATGAGCAGTTCTTC
cdr3_aa: CASRTSGRAVNEQFF

d_call: .
j_call: TRBJ2-7
v_call: TRBV27
clone_size: .
cdr3_nt: TGTGCCAGCAGTTGGGGAGCCGGGGTCGAGCAGTACTTC
cdr3_aa: CASSWGAGVEQYF

d_call: .
j_call: TRBJ1-1
v_call: TRBV30
clone_size: once
cdr3_nt: TGTGCCTGGAGTAACGGACGGGTGAACACTGAAGCTTTCTTT
cdr3_aa: CAWSNGRVNTEAFF

d_call: .
j_call: TRBJ2-4
v_call: TRBV9
clone_size: .
cdr3_nt: TGTGCCAGCAGCGGAAACCTCAGGGACATTCAGTACTTC
cdr3_aa: CASSGNLRDIQYF

d_call: .
j_call: TRBJ1-1
v_call: TRBV28
clone_size: .
cdr3_nt: TGTGCCAGCAGTTTCTACCAGGGCCTTGAAGCTTTCTTT
cdr3_aa: CASSFYQGLEAFF

d_call: TRBD1
j_call: TRBJ1-1
v_call: TRBV6-1
clone_size: .
cdr3_nt: TGTGCCAGCAGGTTGACAGGGGGGGACACTGAAGCTTTCTTT
cdr3_aa: CASRLTGGDTEAFF

d_call: .
j_call: TRBJ1-2
v_call: TRBV9
clone_size: .
cdr3_nt: TGTGCCAGCAGCCCCCATGGCCCCTATGGCTACACCTTC
cdr3_aa: CASSPHGPYGYTF

d_call: TRBD2
j_call: TRBJ2-1
v_call: TRBV28
clone_size: .
cdr3_nt: TGTGCCAGCAGGGGGACTAGCGGGACCGTCGGTGAGCAGTTCTTC
cdr3_aa: CASRGTSGTVGEQFF

d_call: .
j_call: TRBJ2-7
v_call: TRBV5-1
clone_size: .
cdr3_nt: TGCGCCAGCAGCCCGCGCGCGTTCAACTACGAGCAGTACTTC
cdr3_aa: CASSPRAFNYEQYF

d_call: TRBD2
j_call: TRBJ2-1
v_call: TRBV7-3
clone_size: .
cdr3_nt: TGTGCCAGCAGCTTAGAGCCTTGGCGGGAGGGCCAGGATGAGCAGTTCTTC
cdr3_aa: CASSLEPWREGQDEQFF

d_call: .
j_call: TRBJ2-2
v_call: TRBV6-1
clone_size: .
cdr3_nt: TGTGCCAGCAGTGAGAAGGGGGATTACACCGGGGAGCTGTTTTTT
cdr3_aa: CASSEKGDYTGELFF

d_call: TRBD1
j_call: TRBJ2-1
v_call: TRBV25-1
clone_size: many
cdr3_nt: TGTGCCAGCAGCCCCCCTAGGGCAGGGGGTGGAGATGAGCAGTTCTTC
cdr3_aa: CASSPPRAGGGDEQFF

d_call: .
j_call: TRBJ2-1
v_call: TRBV7-9
clone_size: .
cdr3_nt: TGTGCCAGTTCTGGGCGAGGCGGGAAAGTCAATGAGCAGTTCTTC
cdr3_aa: CASSGRGGKVNEQFF

d_call: TRBD1
j_call: TRBJ1-1
v_call: TRBV14
clone_size: .
cdr3_nt: TGTGCCAGCAGCCAGACGGTAGTTGGGACAGGGGGGACTGAAGCTTTCTTT
cdr3_aa: CASSQTVVGTGGTEAFF

d_call: .
j_call: TRBJ1-4
v_call: TRBV19
clone_size: .
cdr3_nt: TGTGCCAGTAGTTCAATCGACAGGTTCAATGAAAAACTGTTTTTT
cdr3_aa: CASSSIDRFNEKLFF

d_call: .
j_call: TRBJ2-7
v_call: TRBV25-1
clone_size: .
cdr3_nt: TGTGCCAGCAGCCCTTCCCTCGCCTACGAGCAGTACTTC
cdr3_aa: CASSPSLAYEQYF

d_call: TRBD1
j_call: TRBJ1-5
v_call: TRBV4-1
clone_size: .
cdr3_nt: TGCGCCAGCAGCCAAGGCCCGGGACAGGGGTATCAGCCCCAGCATTTT
cdr3_aa: CASSQGPGQGYQPQHF

d_call: .
j_call: TRBJ2-5
v_call: TRBV11-3
clone_size: .
cdr3_nt: TGTGCCAGCAGCTCCAGAAGCGGCCTGGAGACCCAGTACTTC
cdr3_aa: CASSSRSGLETQYF

d_call: .
j_call: TRBJ1-3
v_call: TRBV13
clone_size: few
cdr3_nt: TGTGCCAGCAGCTTAGAGGGAAGCTCTGGAAACACCATATATTTT
cdr3_aa: CASSLEGSSGNTIYF

d_call: .
j_call: TRBJ2-6
v_call: TRBV28
clone_size: .
cdr3_nt: TGTGCCAGCAGTCTCAGGGAATCCGGGGCCAACGTCCTGACTTTC
cdr3_aa: CASSLRESGANVLTF